This TCR beta chain was retrieved from a study of PD-L1 blockade in urothelial cancer. Study details: Investigators checked blood 3 weeks (second dose) and 6 weeks after treatment start.

The time point is: pretreatment peripheral blood. The CDR3 covers 12 residues. The ends were cut back, 10 bases at V and 10 bases at J, with 17 bases in the middle. CDR1 is LNHDA and CDR2 is SQIVND in the germline V gene (reference sequence). Generated by immunoSEQ multiplex PCR, the TCRdb table keeps only in-frame clones and is missing some. The sample includes almost 50,000 clones, about 81% of them seen just once. The source of this sequence is a man between 70 and 80 years old with urothelial cancer. V and J are TRBV19 and TRBJ2-1; the D is unclear. This specimen consisted of PBMCs, obtained around atezolizumab (anti-PD-L1) treatment. CDR3 coding DNA: TGTGCCACCGAAAAAGGCGGTGGGGAGCAGTTCTTC. Amino acids: CATEKGGGEQFF. Full variable domain (remainder filled in from reference TRBV19 and TRBJ2-1): DGGITQSPKYLFRKEGQNVTLSCEQNLNHDAMYWYRQDPGQGLRLIYYSQIVNDFQKGDIAEGYSVSREKKESFPLTVTSAQKNPTAFYLCATEKGGGEQFFGPGTRLTVL.